This T cell receptor (beta chain) appears in the sequencing data of a study of T-cell memory formation after mild COVID-19. Study context: Across donors, TCR clusters were largely donor specific. Study-level results: Clones contracting across day 15 to 85 had a balanced CD4/CD8 profile; later expanding clones leaned CD4+. Second-wave clones that peaked on day 37 lacked confirmed SARS-CoV-2 specificity. CD4+ contracting clones were mainly CM and EM; CD8+ ones, EMRA.

TCRdb re-called the 5' RACE reads with MiXCR, one entry per CDR3 protein. The sample lists about 340,000 distinct CDR3 sequences, 13% occurring once. Details on this clonotype: Its matching antigen is unknown.

This receptor was obtained from a man in his late teens or twenties who had mild COVID-19 (a few samples of this study predate the infection). Cell type and time point are not known. Sequenced sample: PBMCs or a T cell subset sorted from them (not recorded which).

CDR3 residues: CASVAGRAYGYTF. The CDR3 region has the DNA TGTGCCAGCGTGGCGGGCAGGGCCTATGGCTACACCTTC. The chain carries TRBV2 and TRBJ1-2, with a possible D match to TRBD1 (5 bases). V was clipped by 8 bases and J by 4 bases, with 14 bases between them. CDR1 is SNHLY and CDR2 is FYNNEI in the germline V gene. This CDR3 contains 13 residues.